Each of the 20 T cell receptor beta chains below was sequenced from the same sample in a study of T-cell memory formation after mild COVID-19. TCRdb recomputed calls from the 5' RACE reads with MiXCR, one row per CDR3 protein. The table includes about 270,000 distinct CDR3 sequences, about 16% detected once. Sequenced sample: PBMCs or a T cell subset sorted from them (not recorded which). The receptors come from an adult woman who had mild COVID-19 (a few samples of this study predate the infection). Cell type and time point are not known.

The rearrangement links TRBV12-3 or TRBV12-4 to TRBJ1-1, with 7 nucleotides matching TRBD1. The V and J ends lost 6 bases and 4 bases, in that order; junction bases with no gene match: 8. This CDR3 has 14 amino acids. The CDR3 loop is CASSLTYRGTEAFF. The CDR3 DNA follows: TGTGCCAGCAGCCTAACCTACAGGGGCACTGAAGCTTTCTTT.

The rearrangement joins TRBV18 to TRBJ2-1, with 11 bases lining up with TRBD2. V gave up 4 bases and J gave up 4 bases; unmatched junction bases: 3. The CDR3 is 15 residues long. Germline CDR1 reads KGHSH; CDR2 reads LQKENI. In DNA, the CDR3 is TGTGCCAGCTCACTCGGGACTAGCGGTTACAATGAGCAGTTCTTC. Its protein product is CASSLGTSGYNEQFF.

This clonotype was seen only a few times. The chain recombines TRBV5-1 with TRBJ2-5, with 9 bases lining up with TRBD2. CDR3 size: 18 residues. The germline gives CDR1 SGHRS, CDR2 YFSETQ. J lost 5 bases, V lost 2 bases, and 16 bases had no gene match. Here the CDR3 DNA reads TGCGCCAGCAGCTTTGGGCGGGGGGGCTACTCTCCTCAGGAGACCCAGTACTTC. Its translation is CASSFGRGGYSPQETQYF.

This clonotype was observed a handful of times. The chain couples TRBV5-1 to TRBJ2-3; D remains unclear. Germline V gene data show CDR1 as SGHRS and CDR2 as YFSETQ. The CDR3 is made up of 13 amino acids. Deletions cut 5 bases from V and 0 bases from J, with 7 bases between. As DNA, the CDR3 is TGCGCCAGCAGTGGGCAAAGCACAGATACGCAGTATTTT. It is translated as CASSGQSTDTQYF.

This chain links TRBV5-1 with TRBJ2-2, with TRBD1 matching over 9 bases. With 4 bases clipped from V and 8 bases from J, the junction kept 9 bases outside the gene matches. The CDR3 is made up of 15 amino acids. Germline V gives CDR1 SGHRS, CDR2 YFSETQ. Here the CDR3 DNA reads TGCGCCAGCAGCCCACAGGGGGCGGAGGCTGGGGAGCTGTTTTTT. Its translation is CASSPQGAEAGELFF. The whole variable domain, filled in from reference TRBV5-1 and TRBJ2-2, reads KAGVTQTPRYLIKTRGQQVTLSCSPISGHRSVSWYQQTPGQGLQFLFEYFSETQRNKGNFPGRFSGRQFSNSRSEMNVSTLELGDSALYLCASSPQGAEAGELFFGEGSRLTVL.

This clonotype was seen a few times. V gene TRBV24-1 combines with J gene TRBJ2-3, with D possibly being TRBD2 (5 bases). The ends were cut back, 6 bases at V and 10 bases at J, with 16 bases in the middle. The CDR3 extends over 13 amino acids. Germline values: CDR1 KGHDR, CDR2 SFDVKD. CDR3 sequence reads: CATSLDSGHAQYF. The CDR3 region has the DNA TGTGCCACCAGTCTGGACTCCGGGCATGCGCAGTATTTT.

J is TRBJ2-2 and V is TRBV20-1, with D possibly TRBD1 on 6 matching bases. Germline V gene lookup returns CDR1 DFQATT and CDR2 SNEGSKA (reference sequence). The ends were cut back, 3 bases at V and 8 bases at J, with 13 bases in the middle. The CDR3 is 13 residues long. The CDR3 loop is CSASQGLAGELFF. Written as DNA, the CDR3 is TGCAGTGCTAGTCAGGGGTTAGCAGGGGAGCTGTTTTTT.

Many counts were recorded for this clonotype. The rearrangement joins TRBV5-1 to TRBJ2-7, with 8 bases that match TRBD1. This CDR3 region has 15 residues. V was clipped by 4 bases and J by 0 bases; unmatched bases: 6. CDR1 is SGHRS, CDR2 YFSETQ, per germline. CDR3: CASSPGQAISYEQYF. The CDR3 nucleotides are TGCGCCAGCAGCCCGGGACAGGCGATCTCCTACGAGCAGTACTTC.

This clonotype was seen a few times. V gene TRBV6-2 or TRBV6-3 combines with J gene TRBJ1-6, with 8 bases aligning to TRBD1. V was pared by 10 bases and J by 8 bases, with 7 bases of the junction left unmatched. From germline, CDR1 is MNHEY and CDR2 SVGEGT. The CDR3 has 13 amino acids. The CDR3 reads CATGQGIHSPLHF. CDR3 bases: TGTGCCACCGGACAGGGAATCCATTCACCCCTCCACTTT.

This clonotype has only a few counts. This CDR3 is CASSHPGGIGPDTQYF. The CDR3 DNA reads as TGTGCCAGCTCACACCCAGGGGGCATCGGTCCAGATACGCAGTATTTT. V is TRBV18 and J is TRBJ2-3; 8 bases align to TRBD1. V shed 4 bases and J 4 bases; nucleotides not matched to a gene: 10. The germline V gene encodes CDR1 KGHSH and CDR2 LQKENI. The CDR3 has 16 residues.

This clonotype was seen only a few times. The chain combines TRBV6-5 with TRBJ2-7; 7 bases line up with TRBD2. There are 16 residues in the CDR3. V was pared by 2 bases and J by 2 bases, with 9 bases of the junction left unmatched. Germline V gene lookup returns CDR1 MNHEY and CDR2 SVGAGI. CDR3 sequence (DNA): TGTGCCAGCAGTTACGGGGCTAGCGGTCTACCCTACGAGCAGTACTTC. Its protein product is CASSYGASGLPYEQYF.

CDR3 residues: CASSDAPTGTYQPQHF. CDR3 coding DNA: TGTGCCAGCAGTGACGCCCCGACAGGAACCTATCAGCCCCAGCATTTT. The chain has TRBV6-1 and TRBJ1-5; perhaps TRBD1 as D (6 bases). This CDR3 is 16 amino acids long. Trimming removed 3 bases at V and 5 bases at J, with 17 bases between. Germline V gene sequence: CDR1 MNHNS, CDR2 SASEGT.

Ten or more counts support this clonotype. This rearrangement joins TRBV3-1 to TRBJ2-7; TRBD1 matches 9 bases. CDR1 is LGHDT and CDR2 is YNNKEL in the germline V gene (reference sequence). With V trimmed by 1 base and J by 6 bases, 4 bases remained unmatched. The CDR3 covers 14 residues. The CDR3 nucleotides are TGTGCCAGCAGCCAAGCCGGGACAGGGAGCGAGCAGTACTTC. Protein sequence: CASSQAGTGSEQYF.

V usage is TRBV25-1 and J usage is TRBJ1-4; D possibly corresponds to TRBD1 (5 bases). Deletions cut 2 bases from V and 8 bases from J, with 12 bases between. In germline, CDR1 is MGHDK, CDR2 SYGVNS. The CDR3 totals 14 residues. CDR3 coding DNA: TGTGCCAGCAGTGAAAGGCAGGGTAACGAAAAACTGTTTTTT. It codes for CASSERQGNEKLFF.

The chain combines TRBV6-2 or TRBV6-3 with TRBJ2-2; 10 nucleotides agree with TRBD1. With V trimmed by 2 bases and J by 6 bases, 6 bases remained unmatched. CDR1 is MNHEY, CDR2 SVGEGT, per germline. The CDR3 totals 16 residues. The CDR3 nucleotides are TGTGCCAGCAGTTACCTTGGGGACAGGGGTTCCGGGGAGCTGTTTTTT. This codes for CASSYLGDRGSGELFF.

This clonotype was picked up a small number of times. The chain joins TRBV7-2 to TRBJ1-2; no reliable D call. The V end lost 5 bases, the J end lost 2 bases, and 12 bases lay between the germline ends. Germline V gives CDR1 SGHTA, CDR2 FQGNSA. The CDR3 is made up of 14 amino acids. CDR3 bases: TGTGCCAGCAGCCGATTCCAAGAGAACTATGGCTACACCTTC. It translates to CASSRFQENYGYTF.

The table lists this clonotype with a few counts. The CDR3 region is CASSQGAPYEQYF. The CDR3 coding sequence is TGTGCCAGCTCACAGGGGGCCCCGTACGAGCAGTACTTC. The chain uses TRBV18 and TRBJ2-7; 7 bases fit TRBD1. V shed 4 bases, J shed 4 bases, and the junction held 4 bases outside the gene matches. Germline lookup yields CDR1 KGHSH and CDR2 LQKENI. CDR3 size: 13 residues.

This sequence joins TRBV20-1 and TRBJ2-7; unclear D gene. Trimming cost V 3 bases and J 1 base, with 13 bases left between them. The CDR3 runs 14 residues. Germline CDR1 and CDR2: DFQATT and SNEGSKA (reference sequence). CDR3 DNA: TGCAGTGCTAGCAAGGCGGAAGATTCCTACGAGCAGTACTTC. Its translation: CSASKAEDSYEQYF.

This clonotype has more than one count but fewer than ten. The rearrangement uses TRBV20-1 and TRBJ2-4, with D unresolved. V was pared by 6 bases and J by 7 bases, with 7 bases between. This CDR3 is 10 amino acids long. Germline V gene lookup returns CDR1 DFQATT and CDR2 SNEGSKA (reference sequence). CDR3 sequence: CSAGTNIQYF. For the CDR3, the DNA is TGCAGTGCGGGAACGAACATTCAGTACTTC.

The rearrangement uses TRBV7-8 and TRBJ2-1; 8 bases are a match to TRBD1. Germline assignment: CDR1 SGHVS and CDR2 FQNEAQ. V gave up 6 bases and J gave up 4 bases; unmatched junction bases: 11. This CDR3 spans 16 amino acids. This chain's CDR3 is CASRTSPRGRYNEQFF. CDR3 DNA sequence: TGTGCCAGCAGAACCTCTCCCAGGGGGCGGTACAATGAGCAGTTCTTC.